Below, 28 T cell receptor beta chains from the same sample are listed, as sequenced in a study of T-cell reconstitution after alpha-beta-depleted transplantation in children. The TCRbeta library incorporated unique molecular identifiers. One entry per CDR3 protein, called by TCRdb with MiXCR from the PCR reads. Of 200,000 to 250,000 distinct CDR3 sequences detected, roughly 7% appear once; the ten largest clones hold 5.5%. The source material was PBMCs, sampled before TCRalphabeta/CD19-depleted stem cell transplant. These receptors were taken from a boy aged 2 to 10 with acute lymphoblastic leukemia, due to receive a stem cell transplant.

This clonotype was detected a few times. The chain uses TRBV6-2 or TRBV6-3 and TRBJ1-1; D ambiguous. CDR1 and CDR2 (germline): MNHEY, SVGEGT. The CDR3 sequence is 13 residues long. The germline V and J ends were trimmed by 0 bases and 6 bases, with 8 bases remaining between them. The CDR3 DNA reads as TGTGCCAGCAGTTACTCTCCGGGGTCTGAAGCTTTCTTT. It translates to CASSYSPGSEAFF.

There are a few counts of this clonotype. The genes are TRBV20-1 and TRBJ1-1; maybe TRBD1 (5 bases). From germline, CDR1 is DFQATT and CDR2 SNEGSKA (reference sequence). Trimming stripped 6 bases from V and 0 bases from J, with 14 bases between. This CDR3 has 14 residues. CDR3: CSALDSRLNTEAFF. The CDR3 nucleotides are TGCAGTGCCCTCGACAGTCGGCTGAACACTGAAGCTTTCTTT.

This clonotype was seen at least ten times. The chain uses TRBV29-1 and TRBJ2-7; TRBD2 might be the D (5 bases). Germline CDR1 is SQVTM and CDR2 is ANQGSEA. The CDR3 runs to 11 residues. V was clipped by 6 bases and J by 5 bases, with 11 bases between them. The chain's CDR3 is CSVAGGHEQYF. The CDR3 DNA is TGCAGCGTCGCGGGCGGGCACGAGCAGTACTTC.

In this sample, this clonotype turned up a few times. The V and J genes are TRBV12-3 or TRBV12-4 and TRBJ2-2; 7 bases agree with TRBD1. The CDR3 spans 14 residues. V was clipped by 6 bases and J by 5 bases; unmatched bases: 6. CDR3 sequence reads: CASRPGQKTGELFF. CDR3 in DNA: TGTGCCAGCAGACCGGGACAGAAAACCGGGGAGCTGTTTTTT.

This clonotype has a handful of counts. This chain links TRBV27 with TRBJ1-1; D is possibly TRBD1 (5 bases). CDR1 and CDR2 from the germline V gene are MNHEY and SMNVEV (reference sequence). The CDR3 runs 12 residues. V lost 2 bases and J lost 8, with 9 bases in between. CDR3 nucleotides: TGTGCCAGCAGTTTACTAGACAGAGAAGCTTTCTTT. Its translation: CASSLLDREAFF.

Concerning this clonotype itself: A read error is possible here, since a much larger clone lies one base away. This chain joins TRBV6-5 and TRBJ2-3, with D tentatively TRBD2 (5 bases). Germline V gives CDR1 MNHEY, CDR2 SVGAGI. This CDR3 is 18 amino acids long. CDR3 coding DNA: TGTGCCAGCATTTACGAAAGATCACAGATACTAGGTACAGATACGCAGTATTTT. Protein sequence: CASIYERSQILGTDTQYF.

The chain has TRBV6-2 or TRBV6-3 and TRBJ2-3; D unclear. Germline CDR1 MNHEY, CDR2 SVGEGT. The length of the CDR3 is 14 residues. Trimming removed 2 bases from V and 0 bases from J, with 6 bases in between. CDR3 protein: CASSYLGSTDTQYF. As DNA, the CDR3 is TGTGCCAGCAGTTACCTAGGCAGCACAGATACGCAGTATTTT.

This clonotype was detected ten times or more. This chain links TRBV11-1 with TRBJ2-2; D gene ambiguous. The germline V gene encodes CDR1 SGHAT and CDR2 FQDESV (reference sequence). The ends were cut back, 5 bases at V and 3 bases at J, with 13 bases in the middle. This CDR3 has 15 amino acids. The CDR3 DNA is TGTGCCAGCAGCCATAGACCATGGGACACCGGGGAGCTGTTTTTT. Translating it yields CASSHRPWDTGELFF. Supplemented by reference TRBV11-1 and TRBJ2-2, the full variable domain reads EAEVAQSPRYKITEKSQAVAFWCDPISGHATLYWYRQILGQGPELLVQFQDESVVDDSQLPKDRFSAERLKGVDSTLKIQPAELGDSAMYLCASSHRPWDTGELFFGEGSRLTVL.

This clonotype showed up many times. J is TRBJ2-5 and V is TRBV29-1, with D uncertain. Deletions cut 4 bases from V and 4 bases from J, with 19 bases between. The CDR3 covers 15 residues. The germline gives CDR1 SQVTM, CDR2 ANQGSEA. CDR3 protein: CSVGGLKGIGETQYF. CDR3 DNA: TGCAGCGTTGGGGGTCTTAAGGGTATTGGAGAGACCCAGTACTTC. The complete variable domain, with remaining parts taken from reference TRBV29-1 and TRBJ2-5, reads SAVISQKPSRDICQRGTSLTIQCQVDSQVTMMFWYRQQPGQSLTLIATANQGSEATYESGFVIDKFPISRPNLTFSTLTVSNMSPEDSSIYLCSVGGLKGIGETQYFGPGTRLLVL.

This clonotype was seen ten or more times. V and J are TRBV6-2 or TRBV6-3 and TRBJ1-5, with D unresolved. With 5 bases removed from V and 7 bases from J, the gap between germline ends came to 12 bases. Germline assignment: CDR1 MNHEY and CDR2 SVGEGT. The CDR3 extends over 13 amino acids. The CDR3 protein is CASSQDDTQPQHF. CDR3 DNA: TGTGCCAGCAGTCAAGATGACACCCAGCCCCAGCATTTT.

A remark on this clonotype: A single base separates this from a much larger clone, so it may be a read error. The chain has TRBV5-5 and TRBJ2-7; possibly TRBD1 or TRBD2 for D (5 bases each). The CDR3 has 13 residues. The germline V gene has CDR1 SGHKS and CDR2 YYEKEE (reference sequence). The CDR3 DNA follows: TGTGCCATCAGCCTCAGGGAGAGCTACGAGCAGTACTTC. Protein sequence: CAISLRESYEQYF.

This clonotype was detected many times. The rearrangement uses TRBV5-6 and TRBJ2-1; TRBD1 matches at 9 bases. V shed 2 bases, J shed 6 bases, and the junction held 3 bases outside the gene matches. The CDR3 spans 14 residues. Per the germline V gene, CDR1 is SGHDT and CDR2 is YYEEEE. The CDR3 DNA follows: TGTGCCAGCAGCTTCGGGACAGGGTTCAATGAGCAGTTCTTC. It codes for CASSFGTGFNEQFF.

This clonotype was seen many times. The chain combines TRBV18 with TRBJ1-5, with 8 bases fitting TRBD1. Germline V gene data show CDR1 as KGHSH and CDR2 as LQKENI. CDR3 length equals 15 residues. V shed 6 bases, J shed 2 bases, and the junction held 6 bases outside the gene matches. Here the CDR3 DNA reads TGTGCCAGCTCCCCTGACAGGGGACGCAATCAGCCCCAGCATTTT. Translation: CASSPDRGRNQPQHF.

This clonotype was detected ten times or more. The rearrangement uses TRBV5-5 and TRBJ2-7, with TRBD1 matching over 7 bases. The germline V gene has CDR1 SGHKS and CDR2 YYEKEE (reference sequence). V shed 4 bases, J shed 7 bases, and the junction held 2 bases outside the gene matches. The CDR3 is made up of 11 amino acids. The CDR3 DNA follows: TGTGCCAGCAGCGACAGGGTGGAGCAGTACTTC. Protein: CASSDRVEQYF.

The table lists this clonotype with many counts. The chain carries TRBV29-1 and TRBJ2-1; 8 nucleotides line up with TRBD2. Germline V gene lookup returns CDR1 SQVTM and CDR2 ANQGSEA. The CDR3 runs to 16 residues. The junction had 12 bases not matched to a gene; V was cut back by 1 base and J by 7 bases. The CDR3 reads CSVEVAGRAIGNEQFF. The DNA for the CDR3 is TGCAGCGTTGAAGTGGCCGGGAGGGCCATCGGGAATGAGCAGTTCTTC.

The DNA of the CDR3 is TGTGCCAGCAGTGATCTCGGTGGGTCACCCCAGCATTTT. Translating it yields CASSDLGGSPQHF. The rearrangement uses TRBV25-1 and TRBJ1-5; D remains unclear. This CDR3 is built from 13 residues. Trimming shortened V by 3 bases and J by 10 bases, and 13 bases separated the two germline ends. Per germline, CDR1 MGHDK and CDR2 SYGVNS.

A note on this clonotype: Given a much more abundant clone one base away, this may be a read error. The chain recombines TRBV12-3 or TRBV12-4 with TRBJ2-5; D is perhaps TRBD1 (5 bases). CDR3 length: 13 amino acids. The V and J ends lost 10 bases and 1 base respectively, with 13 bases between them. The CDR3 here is CATGARAQETQYF. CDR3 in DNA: TGTGCCACTGGAGCCAGGGCCCAAGAGACCCAGTACTTC.

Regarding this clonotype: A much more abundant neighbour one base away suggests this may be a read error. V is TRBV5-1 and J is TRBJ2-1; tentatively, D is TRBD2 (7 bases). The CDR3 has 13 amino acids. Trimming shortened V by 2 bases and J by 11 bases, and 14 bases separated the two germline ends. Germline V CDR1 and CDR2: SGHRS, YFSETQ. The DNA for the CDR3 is TGCGCCAGCAGCTTAGGGGGGGTAGGGAAGCAGTTCTTC. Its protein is CASSLGGVGKQFF.

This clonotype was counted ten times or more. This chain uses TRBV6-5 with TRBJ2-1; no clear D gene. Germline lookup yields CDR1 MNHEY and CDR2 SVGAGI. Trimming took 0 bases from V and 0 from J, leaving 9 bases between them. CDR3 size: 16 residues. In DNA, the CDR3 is TGTGCCAGCAGTTACTCGGGCCAAAGCTCCTACAATGAGCAGTTCTTC. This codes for CASSYSGQSSYNEQFF.

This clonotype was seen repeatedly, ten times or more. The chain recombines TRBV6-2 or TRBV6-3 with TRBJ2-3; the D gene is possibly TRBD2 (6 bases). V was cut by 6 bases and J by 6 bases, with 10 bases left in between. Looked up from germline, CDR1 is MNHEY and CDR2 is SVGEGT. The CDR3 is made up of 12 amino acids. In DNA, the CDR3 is TGTGCCAGCAGCCAGACTAGGGATACGCAGTATTTT. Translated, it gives CASSQTRDTQYF.

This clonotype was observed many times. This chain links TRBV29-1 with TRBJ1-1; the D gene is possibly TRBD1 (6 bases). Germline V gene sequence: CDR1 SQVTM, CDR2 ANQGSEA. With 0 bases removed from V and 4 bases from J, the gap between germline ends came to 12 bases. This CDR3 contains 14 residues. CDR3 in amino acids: CSVEEQGGSTEAFF. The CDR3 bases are TGCAGCGTTGAAGAACAGGGAGGGAGCACTGAAGCTTTCTTT.

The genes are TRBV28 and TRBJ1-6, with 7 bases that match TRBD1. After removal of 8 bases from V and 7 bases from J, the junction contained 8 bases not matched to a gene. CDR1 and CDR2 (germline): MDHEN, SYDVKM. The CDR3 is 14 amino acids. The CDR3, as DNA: TGTGCCAGCGCCCACAGGGGTAAAAATTCACCCCTCCACTTT. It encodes CASAHRGKNSPLHF.

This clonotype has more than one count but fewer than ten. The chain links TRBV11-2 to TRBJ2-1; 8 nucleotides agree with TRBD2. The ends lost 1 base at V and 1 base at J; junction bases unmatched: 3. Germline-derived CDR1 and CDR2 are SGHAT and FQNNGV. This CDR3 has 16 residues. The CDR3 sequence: CASSLAQRGSYNEQFF. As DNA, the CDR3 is TGTGCCAGCAGCTTAGCTCAGCGGGGGTCCTACAATGAGCAGTTCTTC.

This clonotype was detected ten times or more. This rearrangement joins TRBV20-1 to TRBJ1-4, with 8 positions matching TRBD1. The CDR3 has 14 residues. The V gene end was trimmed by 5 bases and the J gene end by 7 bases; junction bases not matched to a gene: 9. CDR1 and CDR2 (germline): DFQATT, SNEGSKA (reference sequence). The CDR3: CSAAPGGAGEKLFF. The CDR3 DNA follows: TGCAGTGCTGCGCCAGGGGGCGCGGGTGAAAAACTGTTTTTT.

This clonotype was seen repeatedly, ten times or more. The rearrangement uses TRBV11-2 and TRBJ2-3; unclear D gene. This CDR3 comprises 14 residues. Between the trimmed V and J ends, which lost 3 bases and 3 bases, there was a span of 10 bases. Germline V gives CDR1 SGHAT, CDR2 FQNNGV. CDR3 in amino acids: CASSFTSLTDTQYF. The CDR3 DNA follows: TGTGCCAGCAGCTTCACAAGCTTGACAGATACGCAGTATTTT.

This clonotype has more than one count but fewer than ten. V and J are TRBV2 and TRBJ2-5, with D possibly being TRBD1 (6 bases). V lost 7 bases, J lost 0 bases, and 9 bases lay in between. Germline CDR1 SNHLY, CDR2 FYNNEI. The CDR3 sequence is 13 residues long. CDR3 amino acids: CASIRDNQETQYF. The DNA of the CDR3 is TGTGCCAGCATCCGGGACAACCAAGAGACCCAGTACTTC. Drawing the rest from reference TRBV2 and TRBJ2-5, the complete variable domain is EPEVTQTPSHQVTQMGQEVILRCVPISNHLYFYWYRQILGQKVEFLVSFYNNEISEKSEIFDDQFSVERPDGSNFTLKIRSTKLEDSAMYFCASIRDNQETQYFGPGTRLLVL.

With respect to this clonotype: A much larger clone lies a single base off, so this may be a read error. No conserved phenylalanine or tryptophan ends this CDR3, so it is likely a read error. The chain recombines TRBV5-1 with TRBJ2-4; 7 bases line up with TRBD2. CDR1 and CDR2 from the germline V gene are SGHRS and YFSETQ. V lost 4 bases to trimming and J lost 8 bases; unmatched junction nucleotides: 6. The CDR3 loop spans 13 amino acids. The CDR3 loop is CASSAPGRDIQYI. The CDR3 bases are TGCGCCAGCAGCGCTCCGGGGAGGGACATTCAGTACATC.

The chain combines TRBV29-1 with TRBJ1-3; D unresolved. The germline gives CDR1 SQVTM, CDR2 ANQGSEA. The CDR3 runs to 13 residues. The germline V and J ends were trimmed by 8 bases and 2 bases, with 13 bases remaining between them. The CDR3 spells CSILAETGNTIYF. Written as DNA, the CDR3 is TGCAGCATCTTGGCCGAGACTGGAAACACCATATATTTT.